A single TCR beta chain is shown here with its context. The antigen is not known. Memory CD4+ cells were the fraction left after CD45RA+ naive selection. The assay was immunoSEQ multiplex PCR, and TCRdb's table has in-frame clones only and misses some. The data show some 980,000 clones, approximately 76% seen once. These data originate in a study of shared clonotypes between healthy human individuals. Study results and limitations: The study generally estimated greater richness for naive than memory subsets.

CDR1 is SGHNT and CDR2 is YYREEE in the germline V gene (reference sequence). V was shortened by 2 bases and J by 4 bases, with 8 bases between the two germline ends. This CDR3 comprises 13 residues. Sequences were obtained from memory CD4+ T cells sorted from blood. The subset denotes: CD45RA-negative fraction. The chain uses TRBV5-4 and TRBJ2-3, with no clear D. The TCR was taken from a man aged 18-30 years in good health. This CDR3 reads CASSFRESDTQYF. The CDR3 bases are TGTGCCAGCAGCTTTCGTGAGTCAGATACGCAGTATTTT.